The subject of this entry is one T cell receptor (beta chain). This clone was recorded a few times. Its recognized antigen is unknown. No base quality values were provided; no much bigger clone lies one nucleotide off. From cysteine to phenylalanine, the CDR3 is 15 amino acids long. The read is trimmed to its CDR3 DNA, 45 bases read in frame from base 1. According to the germline V gene, CDR1 reads MDHEN and CDR2 reads SYDVKM. Relative to germline, V is missing 5 bases and J is missing 5 bases, with 7 bases of the junction outside any gene match. The data stem from a study of blood T cell repertoires in COVID-19 (dated by TCRdb to the early 2020s). In terms of the full investigation: Collaborator samples came from the United States, Italy and Spain and covered acute and convalescent phases of COVID-19. The material from the prospective study consisted of cDNA or gDNA derived from T cells, B-cell-depleted T cells, or PBMCs. Where available, HLA class I and class II types were taken from metadata supplied by the sample provider and were not determined by assay-based typing. Subjects who had been exposed to COVID-19, were actively infected with it, or had recovered from it provided the deeply sampled blood TCRbeta repertoires that made up the dataset. Sample metadata almost always included a de-identified subject ID, COVID-19 status, age in years and sex. Samples were obtained from the ongoing ImmuneRACE study (first 160 participants) and from about 1,300 subjects provided by 6 global collaborators. The repertoires were made available in a free public database intended to serve as a resource for research on the immune response to SARS-CoV-2. Summary of the overall study and its limitations: The quantity of clinical and demographic metadata differed by source and by participant and was supplied without curation.

TCRbeta CDR3 regions were amplified from genomic DNA by means of the immunoSEQ Assay, a bias-controlled multiplex PCR. Per the source publication's procedure: The number of nucleated cells in each sample was estimated by amplification of reference gene primers within the assay. To quantify the absolute abundance of each unique TCRbeta CDR3 rearrangement, sequence reads were collapsed and filtered. For each sample, productive Simpson clonality was calculated as the square root of Simpson's diversity index over productive rearrangements. TCRdb holds this immuneACCESS table with in-frame rearrangements only. Some clones are missing; in checked studies, unresolved V genes explain under half, and the rest has no known cause. From that table come the V and J calls and clone size; the DNA was used to work out D and trimming. In this sample the table shows approximately 190,000 clones, roughly 82% of which occur a single time. The ten largest clones take up less than 9.5% of the sample.

One collaborating source in Seattle enrolled patients while the patients were actively infected and followed the patients over time throughout the course of disease. Each collaborating institution followed its own protocols to collect whole blood in K2EDTA tubes. For TCRbeta analysis, collaborators shipped samples in one of three forms: frozen whole blood, isolated PBMCs, or DNA extracted from either of those sample types. Recombination connected TRBV28 to TRBJ1-5; a stretch of 9 junction bases matches TRBD1. Sample: peripheral blood. The sequence derives from a woman aged 60-75 years with COVID-19, enrolled during active disease. The CDR3 corresponds to CASSRGQGSYQPQHF. DNA sequence: TGTGCCAGCAGTCGCGGACAGGGGAGTTATCAGCCCCAGCATTTT.